The text below deals with one T cell receptor (beta chain). Sequenced by immunoSEQ multiplex PCR; TCRdb stores in-frame clones only, minus some. The data show approximately 89,000 clones, over 75% seen once. This record belongs to a study of control samples from healthy donors and cancer patients. The V and J ends lost 3 bases and 6 bases, in that order; junction bases with no gene match: 3. CDR3 length: 13 residues. The genes are TRBV12-3 or TRBV12-4 and TRBJ1-2; 8 bases align to TRBD1. What was sequenced was blood. The source is a woman between 35 and 50 years old in good health. The DNA of the CDR3 is TGTGCCAGCAGTTTCAAGACAGGGGATGGCTACACCTTC. Translated, it gives CASSFKTGDGYTF.